This TCR beta chain stems from a study of blood T cell repertoires in COVID-19. This CDR3 spans 15 amino acids. Trimming pared 5 bases from V and 1 base from J, leaving 14 bases between. Germline assignment: CDR1 SGHAT and CDR2 FQDESV (reference sequence). In the original analysis: Reference gene primer amplification gave nucleated cell count estimates. Using immunoSEQ multiplex PCR, the repertoire was profiled, and TCRdb retains in-frame clones only, with some absent. From that table come the V and J calls and clone size; the DNA was used to work out D and trimming. The profile shows about 72,000 clones, 86% of them singletons. This clone is classed as medium-sized.

The chain is built from TRBV11-1 and TRBJ1-1; D call uncertain. Sequencing was done on a sample of peripheral blood. This receptor was taken from a man between 65 and 85 years old with active or convalescent COVID-19. The CDR3 DNA reads as TGTGCCAGCAGCCTTAGAGCCGGTAGGAACACTGAAGCTTTCTTT. Protein product: CASSLRAGRNTEAFF.